This T cell receptor beta chain was obtained from a study of prognosis after radiotherapy for stage I lung cancer. Study-level background: Concurrent therapy with stereotactic body radiotherapy was given to no patient.

Genomic DNA was the source, and TCR beta CDR3 was amplified from it by two-round multiplex PCR. Specific primers for each TRBV and TRBJ gene were what first-round PCR used. TCRdb reprocessed the multiplex PCR reads via MiXCR and lists one record per CDR3 protein. Of 15,000 to 20,000 distinct CDR3 sequences detected, roughly 26% appear once; the ten largest clones hold around a fifth. This clonotype was detected many times. Its antigen is undetermined. Study outcomes and limitations: The study found lower Shannon entropy after stereotactic body radiation therapy in patients who developed distant metastases.

Patients were all node-negative on CT and PET/CT, lacking prior chemotherapy, radiotherapy or other malignancies. Two sampling time points were used, and about 5.9 milliliters of peripheral blood were drawn at each. V was pared by 4 bases and J by 6 bases, with 13 bases between. The length of the CDR3 is 15 residues. Germline CDR1 MGHRA, CDR2 YSYEKL. The chain employs TRBV4-1 and TRBJ2-6; D possibly corresponds to TRBD2 (5 bases). This specimen was PBMCs, taken before or after stereotactic body radiation therapy (not recorded which). This clonotype originated in a donor over 45 with non-small cell lung cancer. Here the CDR3 DNA reads TGCGCCAGCAGCCGAGACCTAGCTTTGGCCAACGTCCTGACTTTC. Translation: CASSRDLALANVLTF.